This T cell receptor (beta chain) was recorded in a study of T cell responses to AZD1222 COVID-19 vaccine. Libraries were prepared by immunoSEQ multiplex PCR; TCRdb keeps only in-frame clonotypes and omits some of them. The profile covers 150,000 to 170,000 clones, with about nine tenths appearing a single time and less than 3.5% taken by the ten largest. This clone was found a few times. The antigen is undetermined. Study-wide results and limits: Without day 14 samples, only post-peak T cell repertoires were studied.

Trimming left V 5 bases short and J 7 bases short, with 15 bases between. The CDR3 contains 13 residues. Looked up from germline, CDR1 is SGHKS and CDR2 is YYEKEE (reference sequence). Sample: peripheral blood, taken on day 0 of AZD1222 vaccination. The rearrangement joins TRBV5-5 to TRBJ1-2; perhaps TRBD1 as D (6 bases). The receptor's source is an adult in good health. The CDR3 reads CASRLPAGVGYTF. The DNA of the CDR3 is TGTGCCAGCAGACTCCCGGCAGGGGTTGGCTACACCTTC.